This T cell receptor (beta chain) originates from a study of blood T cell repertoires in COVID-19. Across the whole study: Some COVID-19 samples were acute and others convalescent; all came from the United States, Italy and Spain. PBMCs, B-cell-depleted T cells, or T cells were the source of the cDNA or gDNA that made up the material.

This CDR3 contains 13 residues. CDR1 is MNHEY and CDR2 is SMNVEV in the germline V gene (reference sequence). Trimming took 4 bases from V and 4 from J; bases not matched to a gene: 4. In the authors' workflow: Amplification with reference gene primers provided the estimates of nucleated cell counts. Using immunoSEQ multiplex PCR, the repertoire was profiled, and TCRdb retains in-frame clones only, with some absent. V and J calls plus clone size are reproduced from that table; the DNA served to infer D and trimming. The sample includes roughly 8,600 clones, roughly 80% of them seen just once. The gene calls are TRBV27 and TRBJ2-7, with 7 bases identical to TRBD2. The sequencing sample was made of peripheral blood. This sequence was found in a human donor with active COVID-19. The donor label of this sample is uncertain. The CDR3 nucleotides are TGTGCCAGCAGTTCAACTAGCGTTTACGAGCAGTACTTC. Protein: CASSSTSVYEQYF.